This T cell receptor beta chain derives from a study of shared clonotypes between healthy human individuals. About the research overall: The people who gave samples were two women and a few men aged 18 to 49.

Clones were sequenced by immunoSEQ multiplex PCR, and TCRdb holds only the in-frame ones, with some missing. The data contain around 1.1 million clones, about 80% of them singletons. Germline V gene lookup returns CDR1 SGDLS and CDR2 YYNGEE. This CDR3 comprises 14 residues. With 4 bases removed from V and 2 bases from J, the gap between germline ends came to 12 bases. The chain has TRBV9 and TRBJ1-2; D unclear. The sample consisted of memory CD4+ T cells from PBMCs. As to subset: CD45RA-negative fraction. This clonotype originated in a man aged 18-30 years in good health. Some clones in this sample may be carry-over from other donors' samples. Here the CDR3 reads CASSLRTENYGYTF. CDR3 nucleotide sequence: TGTGCCAGCAGCCTCCGGACGGAGAACTATGGCTACACCTTC.